The clone carrying this T cell receptor beta chain came up many times. Its cognate antigen is unknown. The sample belongs to a study of regulatory T cells in long-lasting Graves disease. On the study more broadly: For under 3 months, newly diagnosed Graves' patients had been taking antithyroid drugs. Findings and limits, study-wide: When disease was persistent, TRBV28, TRBJ1-2 and TRBJ2-5 were the favored segments. Whereas new patients shared 870 or so public clonotypes, persistent patients shared more, at 2,741. Newly diagnosed patients had higher TCR diversity than persistent Graves' patients did.

The authors built TCR beta libraries using iRepertoire HTBI primers and Arm-PCR of CDR3 regions. TCRdb re-called the multiplex PCR reads through MiXCR, storing one row per CDR3 protein. The top ten clones hold roughly 23% of a sample with a few hundred thousand distinct CDR3 sequences, 18% of them seen once. There are 14 residues in the CDR3. CDR1 is DFQATT, CDR2 SNEGSKA, per germline (reference sequence). The germline V and J ends were trimmed by 0 bases and 6 bases, with 15 bases remaining between them. Time point specified: newly diagnosed GD, antithyroid drugs for less than 3 months. There was RNA extracted from PBMCs, and the TCR library was made from it.

The sequence was collected from a female donor with Graves disease. The rearrangement joins TRBV20-1 to TRBJ2-7; D is unclear. The input for sequencing was peripheral blood mononuclear cells (PBMCs), taken at new diagnosis, from a patient treated with antithyroid drugs. The CDR3 nucleotides are TGCAGTGCTAGAGATTTGGCGGAGCGATTCGAGCAGTACTTC. Protein: CSARDLAERFEQYF.